The 16 T cell receptor beta chains in this list originate from one sample, sequenced in a study of blood T cell repertoires in COVID-19. Clones were read by immunoSEQ multiplex PCR, and TCRdb kept only the in-frame ones, dropping some. The table records approximately 90,000 clones, roughly 84% of them present only once. Specimen: peripheral blood. These receptors originate from an elderly woman with acute or convalescent COVID-19.

The V and J genes are TRBV15 and TRBJ1-2, with D tentatively TRBD1 (5 bases). Trimming pared 0 bases from V and 4 bases from J, leaving 9 bases between. The germline V gene has CDR1 LNHNV and CDR2 YYDKDF (reference sequence). This CDR3 contains 14 residues. As DNA, the CDR3 is TGTGCCACCAGCAGAGATGGGGGGACCTATGGCTACACCTTC. This translates into CATSRDGGTYGYTF.

The chain has TRBV30 and TRBJ2-1; D unresolved. CDR1 GTSNPN and CDR2 SVGIG come from the germline V gene (reference sequence). This CDR3 comprises 12 residues. Trimming took 0 bases from V and 6 from J, leaving 6 bases between them. The CDR3 is CAWSVHLNEQFF. For the CDR3, the DNA is TGTGCCTGGAGTGTACACCTCAATGAGCAGTTCTTC.

This rearrangement joins TRBV6-5 to TRBJ2-5, with TRBD1 as a possible D gene (6 bases). This CDR3 comprises 13 residues. Trimming took 6 bases from V and 5 from J, leaving 13 bases between them. From germline, CDR1 is MNHEY and CDR2 SVGAGI. CDR3 residues: CASSPQGIETQYF. The DNA of the CDR3 is TGTGCCAGCAGCCCCCAGGGGATCGAGACCCAGTACTTC.

The rearrangement links TRBV5-6 to TRBJ1-2, with D possibly matching TRBD1 (6 bases). The V gene lost 4 bases and the J gene lost 8 bases, with 18 bases spanning the gap. The CDR3 consists of 14 residues. Germline V CDR1 and CDR2: SGHDT, YYEEEE. In nucleotides, the CDR3 is TGTGCCAGCAGCCCGGGATACAGGGTTGGAGGCTACACCTTC. It yields the protein CASSPGYRVGGYTF.

This sequence joins TRBV7-8 and TRBJ1-5; D gene unclear. There are 13 residues in the CDR3. The germline V and J ends were trimmed by 2 bases and 5 bases, with 7 bases remaining between them. Germline CDR1 and CDR2: SGHVS and FQNEAQ. The CDR3 sequence is CASSLSPDQPQHF. The CDR3 DNA reads TGTGCCAGCAGCTTAAGCCCGGATCAGCCCCAGCATTTT.

The chain recombines TRBV27 with TRBJ2-7, with 7 nucleotides matching TRBD1. With 2 bases clipped from V and 0 bases from J, the junction kept 7 bases outside the gene matches. The CDR3 spans 16 residues. CDR1 is MNHEY and CDR2 is SMNVEV in the germline V gene (reference sequence). The CDR3 sequence: CASSLRPGQSSYEQYF. As DNA, the CDR3 is TGTGCCAGCAGTTTACGACCGGGACAGAGCTCCTACGAGCAGTACTTC.

This chain connects TRBV4-1 to TRBJ1-1; TRBD1 matches 8 bases. CDR1 MGHRA and CDR2 YSYEKL come from the germline V gene. After removal of 8 bases from V and 2 bases from J, the junction contained 4 bases not matched to a gene. The CDR3 extends over 13 amino acids. Written as DNA, the CDR3 is TGCGCCAGCGGACAGGGTGTTAACACTGAAGCTTTCTTT. Translating gives CASGQGVNTEAFF.

This clone was seen just once. The chain links TRBV5-4 to TRBJ2-7; TRBD2 aligns across 7 bases. Per germline, CDR1 SGHNT and CDR2 YYREEE (reference sequence). The V segment lost 4 bases and the J segment 6 bases; nucleotides outside the gene matches: 16. The CDR3 totals 16 residues. This chain's CDR3 is CASSGRESNPAIEQYF. The CDR3 DNA sequence: TGTGCCAGCAGCGGGAGGGAGAGTAACCCAGCCATCGAGCAGTACTTC.

This chain uses TRBV5-1 with TRBJ2-3; D ambiguous. There are 15 residues in the CDR3. Germline V CDR1 and CDR2: SGHRS, YFSETQ. Trimming took 3 bases from V and 2 from J, leaving 13 bases between them. CDR3 coding DNA: TGCGCCAGCAGCTATAGAATACCCCCCACAGATACGCAGTATTTT. It codes for CASSYRIPPTDTQYF.

This clone was observed a handful of times. The genes are TRBV2 and TRBJ2-3, with D uncertain. Trimming stripped 7 bases from V and 4 bases from J, with 9 bases between. The CDR3 spans 12 residues. Germline CDR1 reads SNHLY; CDR2 reads FYNNEI. CDR3 region: CASTLLADTQYF. The CDR3 nucleotides read TGTGCCAGCACCCTCCTAGCAGATACGCAGTATTTT.

The chain is built from TRBV12-5 and TRBJ1-2; tentative D call: TRBD1 (6 bases). The CDR3 runs 14 residues. Trimming pared 7 bases from V and 7 bases from J, leaving 19 bases between. The germline V gene has CDR1 LGHNT and CDR2 FRNRAP. The CDR3 DNA sequence: TGTGCTAGTGCCTCGGCCAGGGGACTATTTGGCTACACCTTC. This encodes CASASARGLFGYTF.

V and J are TRBV19 and TRBJ2-1, with TRBD2 matching over 12 bases. The germline V gene encodes CDR1 LNHDA and CDR2 SQIVND (reference sequence). The V gene end was trimmed by 5 bases and the J gene end by 7 bases; junction bases not matched to a gene: 9. There are 16 residues in the CDR3. DNA for the CDR3: TGTGCCAGTAGTCCCTCAGGACTAGCGGGGTCAAATGAGCAGTTCTTC. Translated, it gives CASSPSGLAGSNEQFF.

The CDR3 here is CASSSGTGGNYGYTF. Written as DNA, the CDR3 is TGTGCCAGCAGCTCCGGGACAGGGGGCAACTATGGCTACACCTTC. The chain employs TRBV7-9 and TRBJ1-2; 12 positions match TRBD1. This CDR3 region has 15 residues. Trimming took 4 bases from V and 2 from J; bases not matched to a gene: 2. Germline values: CDR1 SEHNR, CDR2 FQNEAQ (reference sequence).

J is TRBJ1-1 and V is TRBV27; perhaps TRBD1 as D (5 bases). The CDR3 length is 15 residues. Deletions cut 5 bases from V and 4 bases from J, with 17 bases between. Germline V gene sequence: CDR1 MNHEY, CDR2 SMNVEV (reference sequence). The CDR3 region has the DNA TGTGCCAGCAGTCCCCCGGAGAGGAGGGGCACTGAAGCTTTCTTT. It is translated as CASSPPERRGTEAFF.

The V and J genes are TRBV28 and TRBJ2-2; 10 nucleotides line up with TRBD2. Looked up from germline, CDR1 is MDHEN and CDR2 is SYDVKM. V trimming: 2 bases; J trimming: 3 bases; junction bases outside the gene matches: 6. This CDR3 has 17 amino acids. DNA of the CDR3: TGTGCCAGCAGTTTAACTAGCGGGAATACGGACACCGGGGAGCTGTTTTTT. Protein product: CASSLTSGNTDTGELFF.

The chain employs TRBV5-4 and TRBJ2-1, with unresolved D. Germline V lookup: CDR1 SGHNT, CDR2 YYREEE (reference sequence). The germline V and J ends were trimmed by 0 bases and 12 bases, with 13 bases remaining between them. This CDR3 is 13 amino acids long. CDR3 sequence: CASSLGGQSGQFF. The CDR3 nucleotides are TGTGCCAGCAGCTTGGGTGGCCAGTCGGGGCAGTTCTTC.